The present T cell receptor (beta chain) was sequenced within a study of blood T cells in healthy people across ages. The CDR3 loop spans 15 amino acids. The V gene's germline CDR1 is MNHNY and CDR2 SVGAGI (reference sequence). V trimming: 5 bases; J trimming: 2 bases; junction bases outside the gene matches: 4. A second roughly 6 to 11 cycle PCR used barcoded and J-beta primers. TCRdb fed the 5' RACE reads into MiXCR, producing one record per CDR3 protein. Found here are some 760,000 distinct CDR3 sequences, 20% to 25% of them singletons; the top ten hold more than 3%. Another study also made use of these data, one on T cells of mothers and their children.

Sample: blood. The clonotype was recovered from a boy between 10 and 17 years old in good health. The chain joins TRBV6-6 to TRBJ2-2; 8 nucleotides align to TRBD2. CDR3 nucleotides: TGTGCCAGCAGTGGCGGGGGGCCCAACACCGGGGAGCTGTTTTTT. It specifies CASSGGGPNTGELFF.